This T cell receptor beta chain comes out of a study of blood T cell repertoires in COVID-19. Across the study: Acute-phase and convalescent COVID-19 samples originated in the United States, Italy and Spain. T cells, B-cell-depleted T cells, or PBMCs provided the cDNA or gDNA that served as material.

In terms of age and location, participants ranged from about 18 to 95 years and lived in 24 US areas. V was clipped by 1 base and J by 7 bases, with 10 bases between them. Germline assignment: CDR1 GTSNPN and CDR2 SVGIG (reference sequence). The CDR3 length is 13 residues. In the study's own analysis: Estimated nucleated cell counts came from reference gene primer amplification. Assay used: immunoSEQ multiplex PCR; TCRdb lists only in-frame clones, some missing. That table furnishes V, J and clone size, whereas the DNA furnished D and trimming. This sample carries roughly 360,000 clones, about four fifths of them seen once, and the ten largest clones take around 5%. This clone was seen only a few times.

The chain has TRBV30 and TRBJ2-2; D is ambiguous. This clonotype originated in a woman aged 50 to 60 who had recovered from COVID-19. The sample comprised PBMCs or T cells enriched from blood (not recorded which). The CDR3 nucleotides read TGTGCCTGGAGTGCGGCCTCGGGCGGGGAGCTGTTTTTT. Encoded protein: CAWSAASGGELFF.